The TCR beta chain described here comes from a study of control samples from healthy donors and cancer patients. Sequenced by immunoSEQ multiplex PCR; TCRdb stores in-frame clones only, minus some. The repertoire consists of about 59,000 clones, with about 92% occurring once and the leading ten covering 1.5% to 2%. Germline lookup yields CDR1 KGHDR and CDR2 SFDVKD. With 9 bases removed from V and 0 bases from J, the gap between germline ends came to 9 bases. CDR3 size: 13 residues. This chain links TRBV24-1 with TRBJ2-3; TRBD2 might be the D (6 bases). The sequence derives from a man aged 35 to 55 with colorectal cancer. The specimen was PBMCs. CDR3 in amino acids: CATRGLSTDTQYF. The CDR3 DNA sequence: TGTGCCACCCGGGGACTCAGCACAGATACGCAGTATTTT.